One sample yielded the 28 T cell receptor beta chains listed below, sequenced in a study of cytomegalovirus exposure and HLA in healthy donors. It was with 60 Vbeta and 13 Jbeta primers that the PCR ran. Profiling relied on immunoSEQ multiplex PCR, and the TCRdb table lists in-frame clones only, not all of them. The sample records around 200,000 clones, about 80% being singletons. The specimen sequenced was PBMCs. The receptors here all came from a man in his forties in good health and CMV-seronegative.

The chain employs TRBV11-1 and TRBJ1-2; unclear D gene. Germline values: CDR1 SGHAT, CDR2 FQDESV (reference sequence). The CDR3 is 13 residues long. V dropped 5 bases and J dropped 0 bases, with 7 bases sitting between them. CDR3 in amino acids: CASSLRANYGYTF. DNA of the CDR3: TGTGCCAGCAGCCTACGGGCTAACTATGGCTACACCTTC.

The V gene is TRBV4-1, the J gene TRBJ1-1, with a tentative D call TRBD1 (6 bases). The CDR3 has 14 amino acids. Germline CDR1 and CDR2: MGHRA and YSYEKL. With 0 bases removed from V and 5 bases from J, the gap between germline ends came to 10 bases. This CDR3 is CASSQDPTGTEAFF. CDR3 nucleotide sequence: TGCGCCAGCAGCCAAGATCCGACAGGTACTGAAGCTTTCTTT.

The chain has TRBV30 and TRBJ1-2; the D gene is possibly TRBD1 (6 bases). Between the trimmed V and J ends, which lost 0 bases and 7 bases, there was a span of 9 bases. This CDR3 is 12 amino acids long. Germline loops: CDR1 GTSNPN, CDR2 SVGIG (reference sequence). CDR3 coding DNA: TGTGCCTGGAGTGTACCAGGGGCTGGCTACACCTTC. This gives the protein CAWSVPGAGYTF. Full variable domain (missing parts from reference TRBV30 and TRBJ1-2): SQTIHQWPATLVQPVGSPLSLECTVEGTSNPNLYWYRQAAGRGLQLLFYSVGIGQISSEVPQNLSASRPQDRQFILSSKKLLLSDSGFYLCAWSVPGAGYTFGSGTRLTVV.

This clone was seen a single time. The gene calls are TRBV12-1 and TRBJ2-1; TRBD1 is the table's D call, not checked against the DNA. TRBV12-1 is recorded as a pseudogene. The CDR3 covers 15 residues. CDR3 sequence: CASSLGTLKGDEQFF. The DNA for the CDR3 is TGTGCCAGCAGCTTGGGGACACTGAAGGGCGATGAGCAGTTCTTC.

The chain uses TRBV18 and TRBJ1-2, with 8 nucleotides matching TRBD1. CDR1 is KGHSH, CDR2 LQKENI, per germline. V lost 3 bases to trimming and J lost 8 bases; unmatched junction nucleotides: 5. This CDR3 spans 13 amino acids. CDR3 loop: CASSPDRGRGYTF. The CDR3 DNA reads TGTGCCAGCTCACCCGACAGGGGACGGGGCTACACCTTC.

The CDR3 spells CASSQDPSGLTVILGYTF. CDR3 sequence (DNA): TGCGCCAGCAGCCAAGATCCGTCAGGGCTGACAGTTATACTTGGCTACACCTTC. The chain has TRBV4-1 and TRBJ1-2, with D possibly being TRBD1 (5 bases). V was shortened by 0 bases and J by 7 bases, with 24 bases between the two germline ends. CDR1 is MGHRA, CDR2 YSYEKL, per germline. CDR3 size: 18 residues.

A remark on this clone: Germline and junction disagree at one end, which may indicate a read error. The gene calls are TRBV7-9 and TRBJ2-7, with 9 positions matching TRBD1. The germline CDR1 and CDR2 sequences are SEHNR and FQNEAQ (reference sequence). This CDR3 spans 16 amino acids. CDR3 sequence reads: CSSSPIGRDRVAEQYF. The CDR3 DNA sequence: TGTTCCAGCAGCCCTATCGGCCGGGACAGGGTGGCCGAGCAGTACTTC. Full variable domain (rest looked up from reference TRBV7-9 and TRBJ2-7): DTGVSQNPRHKITKRGQNVTFRCDPISEHNRLYWYRQTLGQGPEFLTYFQNEAQLEKSRLLSDRFSAERPKGSFSTLEIQRTEQGDSAMYLCSSSPIGRDRVAEQYFGPGTRLTVT.

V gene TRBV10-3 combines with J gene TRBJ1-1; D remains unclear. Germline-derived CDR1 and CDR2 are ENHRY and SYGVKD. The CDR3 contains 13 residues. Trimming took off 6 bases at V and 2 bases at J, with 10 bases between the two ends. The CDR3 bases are TGTGCCATCAGGCAGGCTGTAAACACTGAAGCTTTCTTT. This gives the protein CAIRQAVNTEAFF.

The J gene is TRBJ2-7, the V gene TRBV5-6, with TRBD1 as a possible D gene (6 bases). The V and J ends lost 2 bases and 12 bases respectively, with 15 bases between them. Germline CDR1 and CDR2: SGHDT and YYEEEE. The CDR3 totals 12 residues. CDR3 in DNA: TGTGCCAGCAGCTTTGGACAGCAGAGCCGGTACTTC. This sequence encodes CASSFGQQSRYF.

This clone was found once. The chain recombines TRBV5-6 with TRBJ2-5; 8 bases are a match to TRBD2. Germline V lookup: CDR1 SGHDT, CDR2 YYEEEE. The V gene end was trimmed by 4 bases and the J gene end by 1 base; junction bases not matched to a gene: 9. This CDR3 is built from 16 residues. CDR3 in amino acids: CASSRGGGPPQETQYF. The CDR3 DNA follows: TGTGCCAGCAGCCGCGGCGGGGGGCCGCCCCAAGAGACCCAGTACTTC.

CDR3 nucleotide sequence: TGTGCCTTCGCGGGGGATACCGGGGAGCTGTTTTTT. This translates into CAFAGDTGELFF. The rearrangement joins TRBV2 to TRBJ2-2; 7 nucleotides line up with TRBD2. With 11 bases clipped from V and 5 bases from J, the junction kept 5 bases outside the gene matches. The CDR3 sequence is 12 residues long. Looked up from germline, CDR1 is SNHLY and CDR2 is FYNNEI.

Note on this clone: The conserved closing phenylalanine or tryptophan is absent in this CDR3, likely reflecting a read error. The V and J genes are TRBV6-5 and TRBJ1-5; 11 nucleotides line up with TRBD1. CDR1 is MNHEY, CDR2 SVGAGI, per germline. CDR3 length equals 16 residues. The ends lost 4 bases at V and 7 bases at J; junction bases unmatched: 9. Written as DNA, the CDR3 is TGTGCCAGCAGTTCCGGAGGGGGACAGGGGGTACAGCCCCAGCATTGT. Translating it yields CASSSGGGQGVQPQHC.

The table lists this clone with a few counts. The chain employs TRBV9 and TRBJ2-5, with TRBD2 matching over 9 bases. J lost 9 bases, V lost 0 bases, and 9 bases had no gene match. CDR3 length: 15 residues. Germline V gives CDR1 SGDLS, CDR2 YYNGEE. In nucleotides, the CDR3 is TGTGCCAGCAGCGTAGCAGCGGGAGGCCCATTTTCCCAGTACTTC. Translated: CASSVAAGGPFSQYF. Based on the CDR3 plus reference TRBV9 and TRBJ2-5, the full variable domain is DSGVTQTPKHLITATGQRVTLRCSPRSGDLSVYWYQQSLDQGLQFLIQYYNGEERAKGNILERFSAQQFPDLHSELNLSSLELGDSALYFCASSVAAGGPFSQYFGPGTRLLVL.

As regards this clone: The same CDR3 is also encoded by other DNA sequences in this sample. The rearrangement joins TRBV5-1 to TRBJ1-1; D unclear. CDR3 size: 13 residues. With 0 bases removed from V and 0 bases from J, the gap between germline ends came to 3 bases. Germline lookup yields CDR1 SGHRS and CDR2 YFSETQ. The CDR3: CASSLAVNTEAFF. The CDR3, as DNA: TGCGCCAGCAGCTTGGCAGTGAACACTGAAGCTTTCTTT.

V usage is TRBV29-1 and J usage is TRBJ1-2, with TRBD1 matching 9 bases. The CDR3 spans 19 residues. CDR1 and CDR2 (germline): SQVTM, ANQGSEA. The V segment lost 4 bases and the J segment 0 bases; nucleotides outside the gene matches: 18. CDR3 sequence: CSVVRFFRQGEPSNYGYTF. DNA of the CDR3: TGCAGCGTTGTTCGGTTTTTTAGACAGGGGGAGCCTTCTAACTATGGCTACACCTTC.

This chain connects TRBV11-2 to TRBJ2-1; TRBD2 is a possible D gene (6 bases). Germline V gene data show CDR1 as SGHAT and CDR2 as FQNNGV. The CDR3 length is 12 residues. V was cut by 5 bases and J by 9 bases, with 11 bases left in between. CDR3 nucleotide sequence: TGTGCCAGCAGCCGCGGGGAGACTGAGCAGTTCTTC. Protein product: CASSRGETEQFF.

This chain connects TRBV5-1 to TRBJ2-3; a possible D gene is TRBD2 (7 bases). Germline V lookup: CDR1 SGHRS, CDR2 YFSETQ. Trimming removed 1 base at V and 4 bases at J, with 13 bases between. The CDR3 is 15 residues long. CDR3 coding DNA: TGCGCCAGCAGCTTGAACAGGGCGGGGGCAGATACGCAGTATTTT. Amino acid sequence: CASSLNRAGADTQYF.

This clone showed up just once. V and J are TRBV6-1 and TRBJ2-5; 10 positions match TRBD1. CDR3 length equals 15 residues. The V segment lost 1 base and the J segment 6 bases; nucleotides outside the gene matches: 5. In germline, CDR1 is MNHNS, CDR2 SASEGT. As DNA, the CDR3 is TGTGCCAGCAGTGAAGTGGGACAGGGGATGAAGACCCAGTACTTC. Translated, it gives CASSEVGQGMKTQYF.

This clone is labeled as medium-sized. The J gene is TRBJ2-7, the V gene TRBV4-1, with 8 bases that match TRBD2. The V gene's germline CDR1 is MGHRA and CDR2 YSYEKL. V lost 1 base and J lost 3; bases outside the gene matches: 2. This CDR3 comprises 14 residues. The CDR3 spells CASSQGSGGYEQYF. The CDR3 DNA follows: TGCGCCAGCAGCCAAGGGAGCGGGGGCTACGAGCAGTACTTC.

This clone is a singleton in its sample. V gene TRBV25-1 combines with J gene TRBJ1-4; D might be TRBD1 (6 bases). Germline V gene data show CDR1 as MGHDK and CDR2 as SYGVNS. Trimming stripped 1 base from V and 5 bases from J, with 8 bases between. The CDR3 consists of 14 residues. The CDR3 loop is CASSEFGQNEKLFF. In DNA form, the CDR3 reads TGTGCCAGCAGTGAATTTGGACAGAATGAAAAACTGTTTTTT.

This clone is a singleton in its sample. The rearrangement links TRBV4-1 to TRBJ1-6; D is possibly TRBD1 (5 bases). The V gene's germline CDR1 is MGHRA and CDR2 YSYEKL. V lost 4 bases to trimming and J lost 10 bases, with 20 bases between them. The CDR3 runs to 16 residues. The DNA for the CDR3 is TGCGCCAGCAGCCCCCCGGGGGAGCCTTCATCCTCACCCCTCCACTTT. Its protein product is CASSPPGEPSSSPLHF.

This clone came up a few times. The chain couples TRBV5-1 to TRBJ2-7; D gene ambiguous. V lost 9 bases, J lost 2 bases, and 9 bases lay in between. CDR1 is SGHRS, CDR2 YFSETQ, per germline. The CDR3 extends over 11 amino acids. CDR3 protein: CATSSAYEQYF. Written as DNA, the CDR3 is TGCGCCACCTCGTCCGCCTACGAGCAGTACTTC.

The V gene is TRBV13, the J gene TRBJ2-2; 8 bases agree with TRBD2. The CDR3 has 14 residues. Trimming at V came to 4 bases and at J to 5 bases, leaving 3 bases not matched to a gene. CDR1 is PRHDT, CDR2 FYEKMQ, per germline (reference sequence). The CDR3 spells CASSSAGATGELFF. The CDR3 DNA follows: TGTGCCAGCAGCTCAGCGGGAGCTACCGGGGAGCTGTTTTTT. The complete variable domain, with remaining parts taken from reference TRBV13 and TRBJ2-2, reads AAGVIQSPRHLIKEKRETATLKCYPIPRHDTVYWYQQGPGQDPQFLISFYEKMQSDKGSIPDRFSAQQFSDYHSELNMSSLELGDSALYFCASSSAGATGELFFGEGSRLTVL.

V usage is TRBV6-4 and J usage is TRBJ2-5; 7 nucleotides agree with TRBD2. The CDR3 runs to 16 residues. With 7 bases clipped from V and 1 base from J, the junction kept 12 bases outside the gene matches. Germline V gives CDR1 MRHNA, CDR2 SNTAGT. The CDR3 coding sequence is TGTGCCAGCACCCGCCCGTTGGCTAGCGGCCAAGAGACCCAGTACTTC. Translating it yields CASTRPLASGQETQYF.

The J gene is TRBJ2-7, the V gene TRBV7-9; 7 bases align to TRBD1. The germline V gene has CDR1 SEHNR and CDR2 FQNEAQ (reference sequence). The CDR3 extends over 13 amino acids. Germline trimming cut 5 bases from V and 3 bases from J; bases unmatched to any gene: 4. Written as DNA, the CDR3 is TGTGCCAGCAGCCCGGACAGGATCTACGAGCAGTACTTC. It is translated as CASSPDRIYEQYF.

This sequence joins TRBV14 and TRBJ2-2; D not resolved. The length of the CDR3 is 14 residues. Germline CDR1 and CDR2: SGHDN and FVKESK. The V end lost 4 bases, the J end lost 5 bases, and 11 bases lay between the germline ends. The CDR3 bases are TGTGCCAGCAGCCCTATGGCAGGAACCGGGGAGCTGTTTTTT. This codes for CASSPMAGTGELFF.

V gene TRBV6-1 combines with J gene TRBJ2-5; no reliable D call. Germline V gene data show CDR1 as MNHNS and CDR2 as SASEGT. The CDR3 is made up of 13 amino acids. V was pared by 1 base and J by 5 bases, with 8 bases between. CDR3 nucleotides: TGTGCCAGCAGTGAAGGCGGATGGGAGACCCAGTACTTC. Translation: CASSEGGWETQYF.

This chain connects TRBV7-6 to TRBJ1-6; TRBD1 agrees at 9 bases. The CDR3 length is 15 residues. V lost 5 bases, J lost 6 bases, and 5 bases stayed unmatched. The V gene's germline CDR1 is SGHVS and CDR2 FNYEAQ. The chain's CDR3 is CASSTTGGSNSPLHF. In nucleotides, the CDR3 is TGTGCCAGCAGCACGACAGGGGGTAGTAATTCACCCCTCCACTTT.